This T cell receptor (beta chain) was captured in a study of CD8+CD57+ T cells in acquired aplastic anemia. Study in general: Sorting CD4+ and CD8+ cells gave DNA averaging approximately 3 ug.

The authors sequenced patients whose flow cytometry had shown CD8+CD57+ cell expansion. CDR3 length equals 15 residues. The ends were cut back, 0 bases at V and 2 bases at J, with 11 bases in the middle. CDR1 and CDR2 (germline): SGHVS, FNYEAQ. TCR beta VDJ combinations and CDR3 sequences were profiled from genomic DNA. TCRdb re-analysed the reads in MiXCR, keeping a single row per CDR3 protein. The profile shows under 350,000 distinct CDR3 sequences, approximately 57% of them singletons. This TCR came from a human donor with aplastic anemia. The sequencing input was sorted CD4+, CD8+, or CD8+CD57+ T cells (not recorded which) from PBMCs. The V call is TRBV7-6, the J call TRBJ2-7, with D possibly matching TRBD2 (5 bases). The CDR3 protein is CASSLAGSGAYEQYF. The DNA for the CDR3 is TGTGCCAGCAGCTTAGCGGGGAGTGGGGCCTACGAGCAGTACTTC.